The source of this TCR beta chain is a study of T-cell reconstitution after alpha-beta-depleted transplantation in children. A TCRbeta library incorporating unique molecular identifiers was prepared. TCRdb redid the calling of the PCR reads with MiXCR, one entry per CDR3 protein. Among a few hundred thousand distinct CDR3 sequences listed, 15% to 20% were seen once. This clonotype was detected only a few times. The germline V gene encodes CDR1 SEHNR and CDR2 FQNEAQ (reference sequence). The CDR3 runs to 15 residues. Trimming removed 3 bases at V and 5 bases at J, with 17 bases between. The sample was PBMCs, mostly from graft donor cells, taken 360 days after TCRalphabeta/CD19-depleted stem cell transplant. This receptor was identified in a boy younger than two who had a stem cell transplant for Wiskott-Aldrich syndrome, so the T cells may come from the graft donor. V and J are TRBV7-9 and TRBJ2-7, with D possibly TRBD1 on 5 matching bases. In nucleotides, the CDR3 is TGTGCCAGCAGCTTTATGAAGGGGTCAGGCCACGAGCAGTACTTC. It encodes CASSFMKGSGHEQYF.